The source of this T cell receptor beta chain is a study of shared clonotypes between healthy human individuals. In its sample, this clone was seen once. The junction and the germline gene differ at one end; a read error may be behind it. Authors' methods: Because ImmunoSEQ provided only junction sequences with no quality scores, the filtering differed. TCRdb's table, derived via immunoSEQ multiplex PCR, lists solely in-frame clones and lacks some. Clone size and V and J calls were adopted from that table, with D and trimming inferred from the DNA. The sample lists roughly 500,000 clones, about four fifths occurring once. The clonotype comes from a woman in her thirties or forties in good health. Some clones in this sample may be carry-over from other donors' samples. The specimen sequenced was PBMCs.

CDR3 DNA sequence: TGTGCCAGCAGCAAAAGGGGAATGGCTAGCGGGGAACAAGGGACCCAGTACTTC. It yields the protein CASSKRGMASGEQGTQYF. The V and J genes are TRBV7-8 and TRBJ2-5; 9 nucleotides agree with TRBD2. This CDR3 is built from 18 residues. Germline-derived CDR1 and CDR2 are SGHVS and FQNEAQ. Supplemented by reference TRBV7-8 and TRBJ2-5, the full variable domain reads GAGVSQSPRYKVAKRGQDVALRCDPISGHVSLFWYQQALGQGPEFLTYFQNEAQLDKSGLPSDRFFAERPEGSVSTLKIQRTQQEDSAVYLCASSKRGMASGEQGTQYFGPGTRLLVL.